This TCR beta chain was observed in a study of blood T cells in healthy people across ages (dated by TCRdb to about 2015). Broadly, across the study: Template switching captured roughly one uniquely barcoded TCR beta cDNA molecule per two T cells in model experiments. For two donors (one aged 18 to 29 and one aged 80 or older), the study analyzed two additional independent replicas of 1 million unique cDNA reads from the same blood draw. Donors of different ages were randomly distributed across sequencing lanes to avoid experimental bias. The donors were divided into four age groups: young (average around 16 years), middle-aged (approximately 39), aged (62) and long-lived (about 79). The study measured age-related changes in TCR beta repertoire diversity using deep sequencing normalized with unique cDNA molecular identifiers. Overall results and qualifications from the work: Bulk unsorted PBMC profiling prevented conclusive comparison of naive and antigen-experienced compartments. As age increased, observed TCR beta diversity per million T cells dropped in a roughly linear way, and a significant reduction was already evident by age about 36. Because donor CMV infection status was unknown, age-related changes in expanded clonotypes were potentially confounded. Estimates of total diversity based on one million sequenced T cells were considered lower bounds and underestimates. Observed TCR beta diversity correlated strongly with the percentage of naive T cells measured by flow cytometry. Compared with the aged group, the long-lived group had more naive CD4+ T cells, fewer expanded clones and increased TCR diversity, a pattern suggesting age selection.

Systemically healthy Caucasian individuals from Russia, 35 to 50 in total and aged roughly 6 to 100 years, were included as donors. Each donor gave about 9.7 milliliters of peripheral blood, drawn into EDTA-treated Vacutainer tubes. Ficoll-Paque density-gradient centrifugation was used to isolate PBMCs, with at least 7 million per sample. Total RNA, at least 6 micrograms per sample, was extracted from PBMCs with Trizol reagent. For every donor, an aliquot of PBMCs went through flow cytometry to measure the percentages of naive CD45RAhigh/CD27high T cells. A remark on this clonotype: The clone's antigen remains unknown. The sample holds no much larger clone one base away, and base qualities are not on file.

There are 16 amino acids in the CDR3, from cysteine to phenylalanine inclusive. The read is trimmed to its CDR3 DNA, 48 bases read in frame from base 1. The germline V gene specifies SGHRS as CDR1 and YFSETQ as CDR2. Trimming leaves V shorter by 4 bases and J shorter by 3 bases, with the junction holding 2 bases beyond the gene matches. The library was prepared using 5' RACE. Sequenced on an Illumina HiSeq 2500. A second PCR of roughly 7 to 11 cycles was performed with a sample-barcoded 5' primer and a J-beta primer mix. A template-switch 5' adaptor carrying 12 random nucleotides introduced a unique molecular identifier onto each TCR beta cDNA molecule. Each sample yielded at least 3 million CDR3-containing paired-end reads. The Mint cDNA synthesis kit, primed by a TRBC-specific oligonucleotide, was used to synthesize first-strand cDNA from all RNA. Following uracil-DNA glycosylase treatment, all cDNA underwent a first 18-cycle PCR with the universal primers M1SS and BC2_uni_R. The study's processing was this. For normalization, 1 million high-quality reads were randomly selected from each sample, with every read carrying a distinct molecular identifier. Reads with shared molecular identifiers were discarded instead of being binned into consensus sequences. MiTCR, run with a Q25 quality threshold and the strictest error-elimination algorithm, handled CDR3 identification, clonotype clustering and error correction. A nonparametric unseen species model with Euler transformation was used to estimate lower-bound total TCR beta diversity. TCRdb's own reprocessing of the public reads used fastp at Q25 and MiXCR and kept productive beta chains. Each CDR3 protein appears once, grouped with its most common genes and DNA. TCRdb, not the original authors, processed these V and J calls. For this sample there are 850,000 to 1,000,000 distinct CDR3 sequences; about 44% appear just once. The top ten constitute about an eighth of the sample.

The receptor chain draws on TRBV5-1 and TRBJ2-3, with 16 junctional bases fitting TRBD2. Material: blood. This receptor was identified in a man aged 30 to 39 in good health. This receptor carries the CDR3 CASSGTSGGATDTQYF. The nucleotides are TGCGCCAGCAGCGGGACTAGCGGGGGGGCAACAGATACGCAGTATTTT.